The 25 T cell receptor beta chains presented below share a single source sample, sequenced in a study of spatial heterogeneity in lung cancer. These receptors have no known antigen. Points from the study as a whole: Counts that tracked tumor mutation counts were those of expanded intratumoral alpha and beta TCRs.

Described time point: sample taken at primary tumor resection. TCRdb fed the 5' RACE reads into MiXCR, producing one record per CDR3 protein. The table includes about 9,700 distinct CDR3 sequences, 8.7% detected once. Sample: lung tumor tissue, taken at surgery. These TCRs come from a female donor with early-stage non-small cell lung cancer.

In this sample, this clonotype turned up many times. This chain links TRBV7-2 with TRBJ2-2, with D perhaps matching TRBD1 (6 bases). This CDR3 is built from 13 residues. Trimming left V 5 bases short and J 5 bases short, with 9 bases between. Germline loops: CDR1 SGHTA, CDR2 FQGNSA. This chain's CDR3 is CASSPQGTGELFF. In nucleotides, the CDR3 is TGTGCCAGCAGCCCACAGGGTACCGGGGAGCTGTTTTTT.

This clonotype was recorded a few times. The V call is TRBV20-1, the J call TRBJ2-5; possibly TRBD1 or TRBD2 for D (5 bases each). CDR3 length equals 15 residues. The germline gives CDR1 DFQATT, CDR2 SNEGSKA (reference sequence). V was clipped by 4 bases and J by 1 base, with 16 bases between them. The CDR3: CSATPSPGAQETQYF. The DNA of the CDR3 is TGCAGTGCTACCCCCTCGCCCGGGGCCCAAGAGACCCAGTACTTC.

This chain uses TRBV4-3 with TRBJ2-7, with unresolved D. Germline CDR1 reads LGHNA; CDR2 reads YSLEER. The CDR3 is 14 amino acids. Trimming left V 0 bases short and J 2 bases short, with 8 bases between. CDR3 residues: CASSQDPGAYEQYF. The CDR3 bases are TGCGCCAGCAGCCAAGATCCAGGAGCCTACGAGCAGTACTTC.

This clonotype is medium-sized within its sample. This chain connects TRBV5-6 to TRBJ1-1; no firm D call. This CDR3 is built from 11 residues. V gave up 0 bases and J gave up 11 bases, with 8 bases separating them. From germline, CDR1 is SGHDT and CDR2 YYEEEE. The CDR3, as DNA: TGTGCCAGCAGCTTGGGCCTTCCGGCTTTCTTT. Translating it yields CASSLGLPAFF.

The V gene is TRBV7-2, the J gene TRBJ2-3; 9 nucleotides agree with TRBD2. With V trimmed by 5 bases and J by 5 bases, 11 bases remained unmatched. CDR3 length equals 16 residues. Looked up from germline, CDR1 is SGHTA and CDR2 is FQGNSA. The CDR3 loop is CASSPFRGGAGDTQYF. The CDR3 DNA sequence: TGTGCCAGCAGCCCTTTTCGCGGGGGGGCGGGAGATACGCAGTATTTT.

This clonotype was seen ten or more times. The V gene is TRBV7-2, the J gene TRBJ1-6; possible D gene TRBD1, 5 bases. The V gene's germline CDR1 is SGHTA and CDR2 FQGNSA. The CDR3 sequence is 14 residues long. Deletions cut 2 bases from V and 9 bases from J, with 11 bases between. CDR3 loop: CASSLFGGGSPLHF. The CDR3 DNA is TGTGCCAGCAGCTTATTTGGGGGTGGTTCACCCCTCCACTTT.

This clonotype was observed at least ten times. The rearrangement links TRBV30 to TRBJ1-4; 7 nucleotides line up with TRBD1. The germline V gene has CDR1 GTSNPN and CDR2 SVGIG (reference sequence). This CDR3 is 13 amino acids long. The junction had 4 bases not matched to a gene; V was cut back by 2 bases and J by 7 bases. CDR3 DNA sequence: TGTGCCTGGAGTCCCGGGACAGTTGAAAAACTGTTTTTT. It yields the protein CAWSPGTVEKLFF.

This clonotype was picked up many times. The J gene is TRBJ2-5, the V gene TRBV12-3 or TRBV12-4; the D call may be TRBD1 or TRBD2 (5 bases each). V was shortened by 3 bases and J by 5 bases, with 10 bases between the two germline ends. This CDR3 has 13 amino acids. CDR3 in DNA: TGTGCCAGCAGTTTGAACAGGAGGGAGACCCAGTACTTC. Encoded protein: CASSLNRRETQYF.

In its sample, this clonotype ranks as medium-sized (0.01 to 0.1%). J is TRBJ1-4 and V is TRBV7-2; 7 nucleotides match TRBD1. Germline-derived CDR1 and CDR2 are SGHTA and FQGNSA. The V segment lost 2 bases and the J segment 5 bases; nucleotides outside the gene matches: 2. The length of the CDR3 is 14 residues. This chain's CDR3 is CASSLYRGNEKLFF. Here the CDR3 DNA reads TGTGCCAGCAGCTTATACAGGGGAAATGAAAAACTGTTTTTT.

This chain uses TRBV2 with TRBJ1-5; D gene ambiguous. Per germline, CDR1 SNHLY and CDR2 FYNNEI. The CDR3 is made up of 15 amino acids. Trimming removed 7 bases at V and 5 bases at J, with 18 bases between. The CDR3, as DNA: TGTGCCAGCAAAATCGATCCTCTAGTAGATCAGCCCCAGCATTTT. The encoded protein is CASKIDPLVDQPQHF. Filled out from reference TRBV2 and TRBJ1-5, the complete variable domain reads EPEVTQTPSHQVTQMGQEVILRCVPISNHLYFYWYRQILGQKVEFLVSFYNNEISEKSEIFDDQFSVERPDGSNFTLKIRSTKLEDSAMYFCASKIDPLVDQPQHFGDGTRLSIL.

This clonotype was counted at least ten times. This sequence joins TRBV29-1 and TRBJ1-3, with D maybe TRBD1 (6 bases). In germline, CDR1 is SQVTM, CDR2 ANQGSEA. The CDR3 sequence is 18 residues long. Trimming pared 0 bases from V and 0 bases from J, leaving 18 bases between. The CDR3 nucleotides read TGCAGCGTTGAAGACGGGGGCGCGCCTTTAAGCTCTGGAAACACCATATATTTT. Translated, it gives CSVEDGGAPLSSGNTIYF.

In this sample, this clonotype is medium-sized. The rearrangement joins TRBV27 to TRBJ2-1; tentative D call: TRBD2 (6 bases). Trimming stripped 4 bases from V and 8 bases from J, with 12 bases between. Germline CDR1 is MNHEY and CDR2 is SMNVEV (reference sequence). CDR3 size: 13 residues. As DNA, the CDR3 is TGTGCCAGCAGTTCCCGTGGAGGGCATGAGCAGTTCTTC. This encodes CASSSRGGHEQFF.

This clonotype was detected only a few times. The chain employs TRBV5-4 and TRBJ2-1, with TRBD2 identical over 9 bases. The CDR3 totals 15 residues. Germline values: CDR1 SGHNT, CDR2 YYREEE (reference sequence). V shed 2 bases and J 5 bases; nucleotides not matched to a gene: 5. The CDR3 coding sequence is TGTGCCAGCAGCTTAAGGCGGGGGGGCAACAATGAGCAGTTCTTC. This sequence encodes CASSLRRGGNNEQFF.

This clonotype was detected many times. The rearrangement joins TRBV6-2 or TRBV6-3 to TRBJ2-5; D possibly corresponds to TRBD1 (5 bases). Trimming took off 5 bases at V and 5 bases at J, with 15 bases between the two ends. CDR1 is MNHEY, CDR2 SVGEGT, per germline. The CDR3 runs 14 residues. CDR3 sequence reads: CASSPGGAYETQYF. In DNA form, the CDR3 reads TGTGCCAGCAGTCCCGGTGGGGCCTATGAGACCCAGTACTTC.

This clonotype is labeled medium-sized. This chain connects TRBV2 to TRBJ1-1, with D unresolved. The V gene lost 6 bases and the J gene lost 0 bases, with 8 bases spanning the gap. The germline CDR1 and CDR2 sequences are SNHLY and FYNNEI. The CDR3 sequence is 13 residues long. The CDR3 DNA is TGTGCCAGCAGCACCGAGTTGAACACTGAAGCTTTCTTT. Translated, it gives CASSTELNTEAFF.

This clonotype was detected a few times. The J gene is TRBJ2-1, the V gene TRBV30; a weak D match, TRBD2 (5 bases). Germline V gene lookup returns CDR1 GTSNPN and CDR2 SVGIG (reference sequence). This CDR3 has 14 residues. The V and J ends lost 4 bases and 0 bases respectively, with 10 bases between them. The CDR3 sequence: CAWKLASSYNEQFF. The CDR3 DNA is TGTGCCTGGAAGCTAGCCTCCTCCTACAATGAGCAGTTCTTC. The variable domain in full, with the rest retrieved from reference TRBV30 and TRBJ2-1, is SQTIHQWPATLVQPVGSPLSLECTVEGTSNPNLYWYRQAAGRGLQLLFYSVGIGQISSEVPQNLSASRPQDRQFILSSKKLLLSDSGFYLCAWKLASSYNEQFFGPGTRLTVL.

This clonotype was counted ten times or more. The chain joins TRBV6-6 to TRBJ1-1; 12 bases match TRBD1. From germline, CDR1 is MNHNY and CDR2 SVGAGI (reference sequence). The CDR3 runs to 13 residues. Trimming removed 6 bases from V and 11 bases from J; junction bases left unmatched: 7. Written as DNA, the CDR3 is TGTGCCAGCAGCCCCGGGACAGGGGGCGCCGCTTTCTTT. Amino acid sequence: CASSPGTGGAAFF.

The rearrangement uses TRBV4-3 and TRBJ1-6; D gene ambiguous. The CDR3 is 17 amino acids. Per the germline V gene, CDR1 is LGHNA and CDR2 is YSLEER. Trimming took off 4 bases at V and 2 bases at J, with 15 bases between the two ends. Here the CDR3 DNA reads TGCGCCAGCAGCCCCGATGGCCTTTCTACCTATAATTCACCCCTCCACTTT. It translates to CASSPDGLSTYNSPLHF.

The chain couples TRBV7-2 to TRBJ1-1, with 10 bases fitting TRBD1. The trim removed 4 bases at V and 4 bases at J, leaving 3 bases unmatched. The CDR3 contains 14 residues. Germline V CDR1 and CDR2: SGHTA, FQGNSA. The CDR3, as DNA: TGTGCCAGCAGCTCCCGGACAGGGGGCACTGAAGCTTTCTTT. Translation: CASSSRTGGTEAFF.

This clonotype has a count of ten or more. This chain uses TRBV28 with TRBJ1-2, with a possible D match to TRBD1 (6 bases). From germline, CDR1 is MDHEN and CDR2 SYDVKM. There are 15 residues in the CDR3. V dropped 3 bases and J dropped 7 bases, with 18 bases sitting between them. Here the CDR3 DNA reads TGTGCCAGCAGTTTCAGCAGGGGAGGGTTCGGTGGCTACACCTTC. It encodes CASSFSRGGFGGYTF.

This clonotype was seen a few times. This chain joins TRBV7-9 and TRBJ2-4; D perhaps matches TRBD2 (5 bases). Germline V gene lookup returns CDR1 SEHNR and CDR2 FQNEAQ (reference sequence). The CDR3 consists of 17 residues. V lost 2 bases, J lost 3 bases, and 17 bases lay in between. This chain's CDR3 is CASSLPQRLVGKNIQYF. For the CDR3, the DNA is TGTGCCAGCAGCTTACCCCAGCGGCTCGTGGGCAAAAACATTCAGTACTTC.

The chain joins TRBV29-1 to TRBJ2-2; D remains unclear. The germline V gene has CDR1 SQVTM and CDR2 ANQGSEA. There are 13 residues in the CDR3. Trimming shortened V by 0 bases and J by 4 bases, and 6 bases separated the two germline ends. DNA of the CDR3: TGCAGCGTTGAAGAATCGGGCACCGGGGAGCTGTTTTTT. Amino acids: CSVEESGTGELFF.

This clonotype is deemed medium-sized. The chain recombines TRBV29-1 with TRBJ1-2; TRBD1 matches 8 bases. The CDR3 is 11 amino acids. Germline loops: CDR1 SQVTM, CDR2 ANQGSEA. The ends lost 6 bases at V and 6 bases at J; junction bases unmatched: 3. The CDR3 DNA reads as TGCAGCGTGCAGGGGGCTCATGGCTACACCTTC. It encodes CSVQGAHGYTF.

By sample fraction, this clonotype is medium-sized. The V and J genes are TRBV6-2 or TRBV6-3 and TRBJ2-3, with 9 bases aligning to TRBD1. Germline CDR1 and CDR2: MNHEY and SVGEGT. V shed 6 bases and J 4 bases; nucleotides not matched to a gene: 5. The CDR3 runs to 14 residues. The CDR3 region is CASSRTGAPDTQYF. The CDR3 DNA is TGTGCCAGCAGCCGGACAGGGGCGCCAGATACGCAGTATTTT.

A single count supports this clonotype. The CDR3 region has the DNA TGCAGTGCCCAGGACCCGACCAGCTCCTACGAGCAGTACTTC. This gives the protein CSAQDPTSSYEQYF. The chain has TRBV20-1 and TRBJ2-7; D remains unclear. Germline CDR1 is DFQATT and CDR2 is SNEGSKA (reference sequence). Trimming left V 6 bases short and J 0 bases short, with 15 bases between. There are 14 residues in the CDR3.